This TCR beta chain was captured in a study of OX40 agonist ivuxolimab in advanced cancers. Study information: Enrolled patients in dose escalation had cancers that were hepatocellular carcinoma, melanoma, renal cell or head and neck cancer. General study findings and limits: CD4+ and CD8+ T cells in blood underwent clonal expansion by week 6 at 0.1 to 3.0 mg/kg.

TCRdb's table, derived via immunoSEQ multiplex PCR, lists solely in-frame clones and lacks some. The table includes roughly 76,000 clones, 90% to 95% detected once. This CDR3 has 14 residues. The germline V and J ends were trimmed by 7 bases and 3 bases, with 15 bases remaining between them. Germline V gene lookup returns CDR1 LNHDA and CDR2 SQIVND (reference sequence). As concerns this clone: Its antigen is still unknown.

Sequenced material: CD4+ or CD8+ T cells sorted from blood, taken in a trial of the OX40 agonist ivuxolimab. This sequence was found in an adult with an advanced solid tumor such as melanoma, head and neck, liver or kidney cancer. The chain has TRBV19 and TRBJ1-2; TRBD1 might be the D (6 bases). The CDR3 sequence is CASTIGGTDYGYTF. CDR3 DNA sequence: TGTGCCAGTACCATAGGGGGGACGGACTATGGCTACACCTTC.